A single T cell receptor beta chain is shown here with its context. This sample is part of a study of blood T cell repertoires in COVID-19. Study at large: Sites in the United States, Italy and Spain provided acute and convalescent COVID-19 samples. PBMCs, B-cell-depleted T cells, or T cells were the source of the cDNA or gDNA that made up the material.

As processed by the authors: Reference gene primer amplification in the assay estimated nucleated cell counts. Measured with immunoSEQ multiplex PCR; TCRdb has only the in-frame clones, and not every one. Clonal size and the V and J genes are those of that table, whereas D and trimming came from the DNA. The table includes roughly 70,000 clones, over 70% detected once. CDR1 SGDLS and CDR2 YYNGEE come from the germline V gene. Deletions cut 4 bases from V and 2 bases from J, with 16 bases between. The CDR3 runs to 15 residues. The chain combines TRBV9 with TRBJ2-7; D is uncertain. This TCR came from a man between 70 and 80 years old who had recovered from COVID-19. Source material: peripheral blood. The CDR3 sequence: CASSPLAQTTYEQYF. CDR3 DNA sequence: TGTGCCAGCAGCCCCCTGGCACAGACCACCTACGAGCAGTACTTC.